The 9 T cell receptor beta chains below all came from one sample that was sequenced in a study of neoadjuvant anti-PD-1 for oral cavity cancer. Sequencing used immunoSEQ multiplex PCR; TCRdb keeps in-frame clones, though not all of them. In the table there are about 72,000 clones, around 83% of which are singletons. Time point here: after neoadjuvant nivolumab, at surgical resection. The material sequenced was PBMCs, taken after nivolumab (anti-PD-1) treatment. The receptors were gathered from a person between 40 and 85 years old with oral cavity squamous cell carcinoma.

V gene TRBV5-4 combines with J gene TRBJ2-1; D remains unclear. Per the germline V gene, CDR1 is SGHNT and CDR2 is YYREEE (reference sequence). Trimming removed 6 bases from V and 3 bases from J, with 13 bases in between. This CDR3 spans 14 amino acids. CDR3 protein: CASTPNPGYNEQFF. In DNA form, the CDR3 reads TGTGCCAGCACTCCAAACCCGGGCTACAATGAGCAGTTCTTC.

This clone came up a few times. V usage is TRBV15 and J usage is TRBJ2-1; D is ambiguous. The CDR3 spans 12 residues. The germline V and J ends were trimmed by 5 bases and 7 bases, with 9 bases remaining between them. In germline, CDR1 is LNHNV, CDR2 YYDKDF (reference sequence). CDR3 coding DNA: TGTGCCACCAGCTTCTCCGCGAATGAGCAGTTCTTC. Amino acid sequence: CATSFSANEQFF. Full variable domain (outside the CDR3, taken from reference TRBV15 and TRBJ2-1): DAMVIQNPRYQVTQFGKPVTLSCSQTLNHNVMYWYQQKSSQAPKLLFHYYDKDFNNEADTPDNFQSRRPNTSFCFLDIRSPGLGDTAMYLCATSFSANEQFFGPGTRLTVL.

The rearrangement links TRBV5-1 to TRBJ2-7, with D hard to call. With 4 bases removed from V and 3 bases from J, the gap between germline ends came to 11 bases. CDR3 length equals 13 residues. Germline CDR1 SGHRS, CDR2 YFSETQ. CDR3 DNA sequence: TGCGCCAGCAGCAGAACCAATGACTACGAGCAGTACTTC. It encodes CASSRTNDYEQYF.

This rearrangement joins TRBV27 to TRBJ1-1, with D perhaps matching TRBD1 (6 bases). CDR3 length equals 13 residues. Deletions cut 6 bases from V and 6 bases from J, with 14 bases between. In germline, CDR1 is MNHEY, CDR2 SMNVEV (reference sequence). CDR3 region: CASRRTDWAEAFF. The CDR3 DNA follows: TGTGCCAGCAGGAGGACAGACTGGGCTGAAGCTTTCTTT.

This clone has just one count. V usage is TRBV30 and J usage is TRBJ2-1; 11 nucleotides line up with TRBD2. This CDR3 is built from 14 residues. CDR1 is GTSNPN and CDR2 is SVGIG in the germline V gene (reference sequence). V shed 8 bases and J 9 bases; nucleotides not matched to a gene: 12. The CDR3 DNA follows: TGTGCCGGAGAAAGAGGACTAGCGGGTACTGAGCAGTTCTTC. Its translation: CAGERGLAGTEQFF. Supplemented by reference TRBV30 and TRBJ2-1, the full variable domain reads SQTIHQWPATLVQPVGSPLSLECTVEGTSNPNLYWYRQAAGRGLQLLFYSVGIGQISSEVPQNLSASRPQDRQFILSSKKLLLSDSGFYLCAGERGLAGTEQFFGPGTRLTVL.

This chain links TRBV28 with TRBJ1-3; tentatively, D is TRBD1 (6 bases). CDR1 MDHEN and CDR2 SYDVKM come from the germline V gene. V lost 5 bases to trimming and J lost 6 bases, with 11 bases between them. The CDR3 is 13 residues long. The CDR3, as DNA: TGTGCCAGCAGTGGGGGGACAAAAAACACCATATATTTT. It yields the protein CASSGGTKNTIYF. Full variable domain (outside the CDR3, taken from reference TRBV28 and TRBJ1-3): DVKVTQSSRYLVKRTGEKVFLECVQDMDHENMFWYRQDPGLGLRLIYFSYDVKMKEKGDIPEGYSVSREKKERFSLILESASTNQTSMYLCASSGGTKNTIYFGEGSWLTVV.

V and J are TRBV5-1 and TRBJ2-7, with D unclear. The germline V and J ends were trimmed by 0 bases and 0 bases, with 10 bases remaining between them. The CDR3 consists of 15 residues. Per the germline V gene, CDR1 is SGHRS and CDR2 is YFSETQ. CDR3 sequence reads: CASSLARFPSYEQYF. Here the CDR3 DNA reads TGCGCCAGCAGCTTGGCTCGGTTCCCCTCCTACGAGCAGTACTTC.

CDR3 residues: CAWSHGNTGELFF. The CDR3 coding sequence is TGTGCCTGGAGCCACGGAAACACCGGGGAGCTGTTTTTT. The chain carries TRBV30 and TRBJ2-2; D gene ambiguous. CDR1 and CDR2 (germline): GTSNPN, SVGIG (reference sequence). V gave up 3 bases and J gave up 2 bases, with 7 bases separating them. The CDR3 spans 13 residues. The entire variable domain, with the rest obtained from reference TRBV30 and TRBJ2-2, is as follows: SQTIHQWPATLVQPVGSPLSLECTVEGTSNPNLYWYRQAAGRGLQLLFYSVGIGQISSEVPQNLSASRPQDRQFILSSKKLLLSDSGFYLCAWSHGNTGELFFGEGSRLTVL.

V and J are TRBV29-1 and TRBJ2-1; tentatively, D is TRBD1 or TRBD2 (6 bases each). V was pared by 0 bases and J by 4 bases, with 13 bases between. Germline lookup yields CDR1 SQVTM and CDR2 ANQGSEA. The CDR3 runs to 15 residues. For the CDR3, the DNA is TGCAGCGTTGAAGACAAGGGGGGTTCGTACAATGAGCAGTTCTTC. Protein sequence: CSVEDKGGSYNEQFF.